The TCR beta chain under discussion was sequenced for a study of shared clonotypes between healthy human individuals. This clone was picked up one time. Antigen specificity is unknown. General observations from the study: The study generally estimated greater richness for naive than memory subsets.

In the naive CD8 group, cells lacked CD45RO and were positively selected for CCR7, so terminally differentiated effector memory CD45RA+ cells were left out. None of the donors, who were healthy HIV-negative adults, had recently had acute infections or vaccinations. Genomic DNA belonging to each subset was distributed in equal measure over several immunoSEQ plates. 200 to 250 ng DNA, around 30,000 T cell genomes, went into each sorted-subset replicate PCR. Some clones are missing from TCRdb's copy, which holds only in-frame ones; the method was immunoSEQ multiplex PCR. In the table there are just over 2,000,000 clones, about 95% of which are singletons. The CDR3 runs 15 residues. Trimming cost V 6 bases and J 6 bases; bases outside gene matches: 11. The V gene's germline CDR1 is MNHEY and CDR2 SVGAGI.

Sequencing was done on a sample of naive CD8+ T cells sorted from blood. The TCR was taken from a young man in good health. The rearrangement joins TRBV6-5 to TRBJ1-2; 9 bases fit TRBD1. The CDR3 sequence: CASSKASRDRDGYTF. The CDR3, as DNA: TGTGCCAGCAGCAAAGCAAGCCGGGACAGGGATGGCTACACCTTC.